These 31 T cell receptor beta chains were all obtained from the same sample, sequenced in a study of CD8+ T cells in alopecia areata. RNA extraction was followed by reverse transcription into cDNA, which acted as the sequencing template. Profiled with immunoSEQ multiplex PCR; TCRdb holds only in-frame clones, not every one. The table records 98,000 or so clones, 60% to 75% of them present only once. Treatment in this sample: oral pan-JAK inhibitor, 5-10 mg twice daily. Sample: CD8+ T cells sorted from blood, taken at week 4, from a patient treated with tofacitinib. The receptors come from a human donor with alopecia areata.

Worth noting for this clone: A much larger clone differs by one base, so this may be a read error. This sample includes further DNA sequences coding for the same CDR3. V usage is TRBV27 and J usage is TRBJ1-1, with D perhaps matching TRBD1 (5 bases). Trimming shortened V by 2 bases and J by 1 base, and 5 bases separated the two germline ends. The CDR3 length is 13 residues. The germline V gene has CDR1 MNHEY and CDR2 SMNVEV (reference sequence). This CDR3 is CASSLGGNTEAFF. The DNA of the CDR3 is TGTGCCAGCAGTTTAGGGGGGAACACTGAAGCTTTCTTT.

This clone was seen more than once but under ten times. The chain employs TRBV5-6 and TRBJ1-2; no reliable D call. The CDR3 contains 14 residues. Germline V gene sequence: CDR1 SGHDT, CDR2 YYEEEE. Trimming stripped 0 bases from V and 12 bases from J, with 18 bases between. CDR3 in amino acids: CASSLASNRLRDTF. Written as DNA, the CDR3 is TGTGCCAGCAGCTTGGCCTCTAACCGCCTGCGGGACACCTTC.

This clone was found once. The V gene is TRBV5-6, the J gene TRBJ2-2, with D maybe TRBD1 (6 bases). This CDR3 region has 15 residues. The germline V and J ends were trimmed by 4 bases and 7 bases, with 17 bases remaining between them. Germline lookup yields CDR1 SGHDT and CDR2 YYEEEE. CDR3 in DNA: TGTGCCAGCAGCAGCCGGGACAAGAAGGGCGGGGAGCTGTTTTTT. It specifies CASSSRDKKGGELFF.

This clone showed up just a few times. V usage is TRBV7-8 and J usage is TRBJ1-2; a weak D match, TRBD1 (5 bases). Germline loops: CDR1 SGHVS, CDR2 FQNEAQ. CDR3 size: 15 residues. Trimming left V 0 bases short and J 4 bases short, with 12 bases between. The DNA of the CDR3 is TGTGCCAGCAGCTTAGCGTTGGGGGTATCCTATGGCTACACCTTC. Its translation: CASSLALGVSYGYTF.

The gene calls are TRBV7-9 and TRBJ2-7; the D is unclear. The V and J ends lost 3 bases and 1 base respectively, with 25 bases between them. This CDR3 has 19 amino acids. The germline V gene has CDR1 SEHNR and CDR2 FQNEAQ (reference sequence). The chain's CDR3 is CASSFTRSKWIPGSYEQYF. The CDR3 bases are TGTGCCAGCAGCTTCACCCGGTCCAAGTGGATCCCAGGATCCTACGAGCAGTACTTC. Complete variable domain (other parts from reference TRBV7-9 and TRBJ2-7): DTGVSQNPRHKITKRGQNVTFRCDPISEHNRLYWYRQTLGQGPEFLTYFQNEAQLEKSRLLSDRFSAERPKGSFSTLEIQRTEQGDSAMYLCASSFTRSKWIPGSYEQYFGPGTRLTVT.

A few counts support this clone. This rearrangement joins TRBV4-1 to TRBJ2-7, with 10 nucleotides matching TRBD2. The CDR3 totals 14 residues. Germline CDR1 MGHRA, CDR2 YSYEKL. V shed 1 base, J shed 3 bases, and the junction held 0 bases outside the gene matches. The CDR3 is CASSQGTSGYEQYF. CDR3 coding DNA: TGCGCCAGCAGCCAAGGGACTAGCGGCTACGAGCAGTACTTC.

A few counts support this clone. The chain employs TRBV29-1 and TRBJ2-3; TRBD1 matches 7 bases. Germline CDR1 is SQVTM and CDR2 is ANQGSEA. The CDR3 extends over 14 amino acids. V lost 3 bases and J lost 5; bases outside the gene matches: 8. CDR3 sequence (DNA): TGCAGCGTTGATGGCGGACAGGTCATAGATACGCAGTATTTT. Amino acids: CSVDGGQVIDTQYF.

This clone appeared a single time. CDR3 DNA sequence: TGCGCCAGCAGCTTGGAGGGGGTGGGCAATCAGCCCCAGCATTTT. It specifies CASSLEGVGNQPQHF. This chain links TRBV5-1 with TRBJ1-5, with D tentatively TRBD1 (6 bases). V dropped 0 bases and J dropped 2 bases, with 9 bases sitting between them. There are 15 residues in the CDR3. Germline CDR1 is SGHRS and CDR2 is YFSETQ.

This chain uses TRBV5-4 with TRBJ1-2; 8 positions agree with TRBD1. After removal of 3 bases from V and 6 bases from J, the junction contained 10 bases not matched to a gene. The germline V gene encodes CDR1 SGHNT and CDR2 YYREEE (reference sequence). The CDR3 runs 15 residues. The CDR3 region is CASSSNRGAGDGYTF. In nucleotides, the CDR3 is TGTGCCAGCAGCTCTAACAGGGGGGCAGGGGATGGCTACACCTTC.

This clone was found many times. This chain joins TRBV27 and TRBJ2-1, with 7 bases that match TRBD1. In germline, CDR1 is MNHEY, CDR2 SMNVEV (reference sequence). The CDR3 spans 14 residues. J lost 4 bases, V lost 4 bases, and 4 bases had no gene match. This CDR3 is CASSSTGAYNEQFF. The CDR3 nucleotides are TGTGCCAGCAGTTCTACAGGGGCATACAATGAGCAGTTCTTC.

V and J are TRBV2 and TRBJ1-2; D is ambiguous. The CDR3 has 16 residues. Germline values: CDR1 SNHLY, CDR2 FYNNEI. The V and J ends lost 7 bases and 1 base respectively, with 19 bases between them. CDR3 sequence (DNA): TGTGCCAGCAACCGACCCCTAACCGGGTTTAACTATGGCTACACCTTC. The encoded protein is CASNRPLTGFNYGYTF.

The chain combines TRBV25-1 with TRBJ2-5; D could derive from TRBD1 or TRBD2 (5 bases each). Germline lookup yields CDR1 MGHDK and CDR2 SYGVNS. Trimming stripped 3 bases from V and 5 bases from J, with 10 bases between. This CDR3 contains 13 residues. DNA of the CDR3: TGTGCCAGCAGTGAGGGGCCGGGGGAGACCCAGTACTTC. As protein: CASSEGPGETQYF.

The chain carries TRBV4-1 and TRBJ1-1; TRBD1 aligns across 7 bases. Germline-derived CDR1 and CDR2 are MGHRA and YSYEKL. This CDR3 has 17 residues. V lost 1 base and J lost 0; bases outside the gene matches: 8. CDR3 bases: TGCGCCAGCAGCCAAGTGGGGACCGGGACAGTGAACACTGAAGCTTTCTTT. Protein: CASSQVGTGTVNTEAFF.

This clone has a handful of counts. The chain joins TRBV23-1 to TRBJ2-7, with D perhaps matching TRBD1 (5 bases). TRBV23-1 is given ORF status, its function remaining uncertain. The V gene lost 0 bases and the J gene lost 7 bases, with 13 bases spanning the gap. This CDR3 comprises 14 residues. DNA for the CDR3: TGCGCCAGCAGTCAATCTTCCAGGGTTTGGGAGCAGTACTTC. This encodes CASSQSSRVWEQYF.

The chain is built from TRBV11-2 and TRBJ1-2, with D tentatively TRBD1 (5 bases). CDR1 and CDR2 (germline): SGHAT, FQNNGV. The germline V and J ends were trimmed by 4 bases and 7 bases, with 13 bases remaining between them. CDR3 length equals 13 residues. CDR3 in DNA: TGTGCCAGCAGCTCCGGGACGCTCGGTGGCTACACCTTC. It is translated as CASSSGTLGGYTF.

The chain uses TRBV29-1 and TRBJ1-1; D possibly corresponds to TRBD1 (6 bases). Trimming removed 6 bases from V and 7 bases from J, with 9 bases in between. Germline loops: CDR1 SQVTM, CDR2 ANQGSEA. The CDR3 runs 10 residues. The CDR3 coding sequence is TGCAGCGTCGTACAGGGTGAAGCTTTCTTT. Translating it yields CSVVQGEAFF. The whole variable domain, remainder taken from reference TRBV29-1 and TRBJ1-1, is SAVISQKPSRDICQRGTSLTIQCQVDSQVTMMFWYRQQPGQSLTLIATANQGSEATYESGFVIDKFPISRPNLTFSTLTVSNMSPEDSSIYLCSVVQGEAFFGQGTRLTVV.

This rearrangement joins TRBV7-6 to TRBJ2-2, with 8 bases matching TRBD2. The CDR3 is made up of 15 amino acids. The V segment lost 4 bases and the J segment 5 bases; nucleotides outside the gene matches: 6. Germline V gene lookup returns CDR1 SGHVS and CDR2 FNYEAQ. The CDR3 sequence is CASSYSGGFTGELFF. The CDR3 DNA reads TGTGCCAGCAGCTACAGCGGGGGTTTTACCGGGGAGCTGTTTTTT. The variable domain in full, with the rest retrieved from reference TRBV7-6 and TRBJ2-2, is GAGVSQSPRYKVTKRGQDVALRCDPISGHVSLYWYRQALGQGPEFLTYFNYEAQQDKSGLPNDRFSAERPEGSISTLTIQRTEQRDSAMYRCASSYSGGFTGELFFGEGSRLTVL.

The chain carries TRBV6-5 and TRBJ1-1, with no clear D. CDR3 length: 14 amino acids. V lost 0 bases and J 2 bases, leaving 7 bases between the germline ends. CDR1 is MNHEY and CDR2 is SVGAGI in the germline V gene. The DNA for the CDR3 is TGTGCCAGCAGTTACTCGGCGGGAAACACTGAAGCTTTCTTT. Translation gives CASSYSAGNTEAFF.

This clone was counted a few times. V is TRBV25-1 and J is TRBJ2-7, with TRBD2 as a possible D gene (6 bases). The CDR3 totals 14 residues. Germline V gene sequence: CDR1 MGHDK, CDR2 SYGVNS. Trimming removed 8 bases from V and 4 bases from J, with 18 bases in between. The CDR3 reads CASSLGGLSYEQYF. The CDR3 coding sequence is TGTGCCAGCTCCCTTGGGGGACTCAGTTACGAGCAGTACTTC.

The chain combines TRBV23-1 with TRBJ2-4, with 8 bases that match TRBD1. TRBV23-1 falls under the ORF class, with uncertain function. The CDR3 spans 19 residues. V dropped 4 bases and J dropped 0; count of bases not matched to a gene: 14. In DNA form, the CDR3 reads TGCGCCAGCAGTCTGCCGGGACAGGAATTACTTCTAGCCAAAAACATTCAGTACTTC. Protein product: CASSLPGQELLLAKNIQYF.

The chain recombines TRBV30 with TRBJ1-1, with D hard to call. CDR3 length equals 12 residues. Germline V CDR1 and CDR2: GTSNPN, SVGIG (reference sequence). Trimming pared 0 bases from V and 4 bases from J, leaving 6 bases between. The CDR3 sequence: CAWSVGSTEAFF. The CDR3 DNA reads TGTGCCTGGAGTGTTGGGTCCACTGAAGCTTTCTTT.

The gene calls are TRBV4-1 and TRBJ2-3; the D is unclear. The CDR3 consists of 12 residues. Trimming took 3 bases from V and 3 from J, leaving 4 bases between them. Germline loops: CDR1 MGHRA, CDR2 YSYEKL. CDR3 protein: CASSQTTDTQYF. As DNA, the CDR3 is TGCGCCAGCAGCCAGACTACAGATACGCAGTATTTT.

The J gene is TRBJ2-7, the V gene TRBV30; weak D call: TRBD1 (6 bases). The germline V gene encodes CDR1 GTSNPN and CDR2 SVGIG (reference sequence). The CDR3 has 13 amino acids. Trimming removed 2 bases from V and 4 bases from J, with 12 bases in between. CDR3 DNA: TGTGCCTGGAGTACCGGGACAAATTACGAGCAGTACTTC. As protein: CAWSTGTNYEQYF.

This rearrangement joins TRBV4-3 to TRBJ1-6, with D unresolved. This CDR3 comprises 15 residues. Deletions cut 0 bases from V and 7 bases from J, with 10 bases between. Germline V gene sequence: CDR1 LGHNA, CDR2 YSLEER. The CDR3 region is CASSQDEADNSPLHF. Here the CDR3 DNA reads TGCGCCAGCAGCCAAGATGAGGCAGACAATTCACCCCTCCACTTT.

The chain couples TRBV28 to TRBJ2-5; 7 bases map to TRBD1. CDR1 MDHEN and CDR2 SYDVKM come from the germline V gene. Trimming at V came to 3 bases and at J to 1 base, leaving 8 bases not matched to a gene. This CDR3 has 16 amino acids. The CDR3 bases are TGTGCCAGCAGTTTGGGTGGGACAGCCTCCCAAGAGACCCAGTACTTC. This translates into CASSLGGTASQETQYF. Full variable domain (outside the CDR3, taken from reference TRBV28 and TRBJ2-5): DVKVTQSSRYLVKRTGEKVFLECVQDMDHENMFWYRQDPGLGLRLIYFSYDVKMKEKGDIPEGYSVSREKKERFSLILESASTNQTSMYLCASSLGGTASQETQYFGPGTRLLVL.

This clone was observed a few times. The chain employs TRBV4-1 and TRBJ1-1, with D maybe TRBD1 (6 bases). The V end lost 3 bases, the J end lost 0 bases, and 8 bases lay between the germline ends. Looked up from germline, CDR1 is MGHRA and CDR2 is YSYEKL. The CDR3 runs to 14 residues. The CDR3 nucleotides read TGCGCCAGCAGCCAGGGGGCTATGAACACTGAAGCTTTCTTT. Translation gives CASSQGAMNTEAFF.

As to this clone: One end of the junction varies from germline; a read error may be responsible. The chain employs TRBV5-4 and TRBJ2-3; TRBD2 agrees at 8 bases. The germline V gene encodes CDR1 SGHNT and CDR2 YYREEE (reference sequence). The CDR3 consists of 17 residues. CDR3 in DNA: TGCGCCAGCAGCCTCCACCCGGGAGCGGGAGGCACAGATACGCAGTATTTT. It is translated as CASSLHPGAGGTDTQYF.

The chain employs TRBV7-9 and TRBJ2-1; D possibly uses TRBD1 or TRBD2 (5 bases each). The CDR3 sequence is 11 residues long. Per the germline V gene, CDR1 is SEHNR and CDR2 is FQNEAQ (reference sequence). The V end lost 4 bases, the J end lost 14 bases, and 12 bases lay between the germline ends. DNA for the CDR3: TGTGCCAGCAGCTATAGAGGGGTGGAGTTCTTC. Its protein product is CASSYRGVEFF. The full variable domain, in which reference TRBV7-9 and TRBJ2-1 provide the parts outside the CDR3, is DTGVSQNPRHKITKRGQNVTFRCDPISEHNRLYWYRQTLGQGPEFLTYFQNEAQLEKSRLLSDRFSAERPKGSFSTLEIQRTEQGDSAMYLCASSYRGVEFFGPGTRLTVL.

V is TRBV7-2 and J is TRBJ2-1; TRBD2 might be the D (5 bases). V lost 3 bases, J lost 2 bases, and 5 bases lay in between. Germline V CDR1 and CDR2: SGHTA, FQGNSA. The CDR3 spans 13 residues. The chain's CDR3 is CASSFGTYNEQFF. DNA of the CDR3: TGTGCCAGCAGCTTCGGGACCTACAATGAGCAGTTCTTC.

This clone occurred once. V usage is TRBV5-1 and J usage is TRBJ2-7; D gene ambiguous. CDR1 and CDR2 (germline): SGHRS, YFSETQ. This CDR3 region has 11 residues. V was pared by 5 bases and J by 3 bases, with 6 bases between. As DNA, the CDR3 is TGCGCCAGCAGTCCAGGCTACGAGCAGTACTTC. Its translation: CASSPGYEQYF.

In regard to this clone: A read error may be the cause here, since a much bigger clone is one base away. J is TRBJ1-5 and V is TRBV7-2; D remains ambiguous. This CDR3 is 13 amino acids long. The V and J ends lost 5 bases and 0 bases respectively, with 5 bases between them. The germline V gene has CDR1 SGHTA and CDR2 FQGNSA. CDR3 DNA: TGTGCCAGCAGCCCGTATAGCAATCAGCCCCAGCATTTT. This gives the protein CASSPYSNQPQHF.